The following is a TCR beta chain sequence with its context. Its antigen is not identified. The data belong to a study of blood T cells in healthy people across ages. Study conclusions and caveats: Naive CD4+ cell counts and diversity both ran higher in long-lived than in aged donors. Estimates of total diversity, which came from one million sequenced T cells, were considered to be underestimates. The study lacked donor CMV status, which possibly confounded expanded clonotype changes.

Alongside a J-beta primer mix, a sample-barcoded 5' primer served in a second PCR lasting 7 to 11 cycles. TCRdb passed the 5' RACE reads through MiXCR, listing each CDR3 protein once. The sample holds under 850,000 distinct CDR3 sequences; roughly 34% are singletons and the top ten take 10% to 15%. There are 18 residues in the CDR3. Losses at the gene ends were 6 bases for V and 4 bases for J; bases not matched to a gene: 20. CDR1 is MDHEN, CDR2 SYDVKM, per germline. The V and J genes are TRBV28 and TRBJ1-2; 7 bases are shared with TRBD1. What was sequenced was blood. The TCR comes from a man aged 18 to 29 in good health. DNA for the CDR3: TGTGCCAGCAGCCCCCCCAGGGAGGGGGCGCGGTTCCCCTATGGCTACACCTTC. Encoded protein: CASSPPREGARFPYGYTF.